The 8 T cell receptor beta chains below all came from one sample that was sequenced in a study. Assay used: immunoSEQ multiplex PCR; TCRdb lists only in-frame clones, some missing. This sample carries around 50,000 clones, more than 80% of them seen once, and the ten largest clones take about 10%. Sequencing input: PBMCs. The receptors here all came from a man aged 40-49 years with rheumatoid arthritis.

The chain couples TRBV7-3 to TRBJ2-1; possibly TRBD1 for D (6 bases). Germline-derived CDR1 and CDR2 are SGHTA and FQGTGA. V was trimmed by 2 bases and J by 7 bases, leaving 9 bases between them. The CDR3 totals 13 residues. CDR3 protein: CASSLPDRNEQFF. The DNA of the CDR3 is TGTGCCAGCAGCTTACCGGACAGAAATGAGCAGTTCTTC. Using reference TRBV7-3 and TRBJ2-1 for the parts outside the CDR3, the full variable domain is GAGVSQTPSNKVTEKGKYVELRCDPISGHTALYWYRQSLGQGPEFLIYFQGTGAADDSGLPNDRFFAVRPEGSVSTLKIQRTERGDSAVYLCASSLPDRNEQFFGPGTRLTVL.

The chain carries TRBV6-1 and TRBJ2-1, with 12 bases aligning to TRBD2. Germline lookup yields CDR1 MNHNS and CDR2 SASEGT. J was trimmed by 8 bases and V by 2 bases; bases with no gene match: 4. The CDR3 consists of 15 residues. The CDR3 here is CASSEKTSGRHEQFF. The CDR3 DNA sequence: TGTGCCAGCAGTGAAAAGACTAGCGGGAGACATGAGCAGTTCTTC.

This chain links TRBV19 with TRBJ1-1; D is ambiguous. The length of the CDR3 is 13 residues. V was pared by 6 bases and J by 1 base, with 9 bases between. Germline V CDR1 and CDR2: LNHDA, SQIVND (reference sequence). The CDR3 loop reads CASSRGQNTEAFF. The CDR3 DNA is TGTGCCAGTAGCCGTGGGCAGAACACTGAAGCTTTCTTT.

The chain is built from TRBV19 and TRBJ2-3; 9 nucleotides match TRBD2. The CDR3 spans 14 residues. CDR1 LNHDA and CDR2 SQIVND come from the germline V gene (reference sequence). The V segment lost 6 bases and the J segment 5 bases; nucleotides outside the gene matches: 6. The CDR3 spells CASRRAGGVDTQYF. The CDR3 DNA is TGTGCCAGTAGACGAGCGGGAGGAGTAGATACGCAGTATTTT.

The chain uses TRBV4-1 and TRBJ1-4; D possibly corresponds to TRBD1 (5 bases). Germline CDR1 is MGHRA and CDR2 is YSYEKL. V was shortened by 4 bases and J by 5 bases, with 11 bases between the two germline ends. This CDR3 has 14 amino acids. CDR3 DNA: TGCGCCAGCAGCCGAACGGGGACCAATGAAAAACTGTTTTTT. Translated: CASSRTGTNEKLFF.

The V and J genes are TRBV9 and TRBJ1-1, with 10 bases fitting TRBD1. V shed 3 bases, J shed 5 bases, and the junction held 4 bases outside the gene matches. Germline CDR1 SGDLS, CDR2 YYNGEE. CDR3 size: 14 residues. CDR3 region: CASSAGTGETEAFF. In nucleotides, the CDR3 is TGTGCCAGCAGCGCTGGGACAGGGGAGACTGAAGCTTTCTTT.

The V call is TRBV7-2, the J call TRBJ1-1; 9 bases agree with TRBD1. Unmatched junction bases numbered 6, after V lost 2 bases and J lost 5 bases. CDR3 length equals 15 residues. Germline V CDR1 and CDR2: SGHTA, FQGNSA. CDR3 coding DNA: TGTGCCAGCAGCTTATTGGGACAGGGAAAGACTGAAGCTTTCTTT. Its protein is CASSLLGQGKTEAFF.

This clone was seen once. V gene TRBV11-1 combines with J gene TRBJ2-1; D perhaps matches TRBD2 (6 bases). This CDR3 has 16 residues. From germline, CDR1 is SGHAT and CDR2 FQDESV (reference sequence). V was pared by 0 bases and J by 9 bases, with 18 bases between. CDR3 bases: TGTGCCAGCAGCTTAGCGGAGGGGACCTTACGCGGTGAGCAGTTCTTC. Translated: CASSLAEGTLRGEQFF.